Listed here are 17 T cell receptor beta chains from one sample, sequenced in a study of neoadjuvant anti-PD-1 for oral cavity cancer. Generated by immunoSEQ multiplex PCR, the TCRdb table keeps only in-frame clones and is missing some. The sample has some 6,700 clones; about 74% are singletons. Sequencing used PBMCs, obtained before nivolumab (anti-PD-1) treatment. These receptors all stem from a person aged 35 to 85 with oral cavity squamous cell carcinoma.

The chain has TRBV6-6 and TRBJ1-5, with D unresolved. This CDR3 region has 16 residues. Germline CDR1 is MNHNY and CDR2 is SVGAGI (reference sequence). Trimming removed 0 bases from V and 2 bases from J, with 11 bases in between. DNA of the CDR3: TGTGCCAGCAGTTACTCGTCCCCTGGGGGCAATCAGCCCCAGCATTTT. As protein: CASSYSSPGGNQPQHF.

This chain links TRBV7-9 with TRBJ1-2; TRBD1 is a possible D gene (6 bases). Looked up from germline, CDR1 is SEHNR and CDR2 is FQNEAQ (reference sequence). The CDR3 has 12 residues. With 7 bases removed from V and 3 bases from J, the gap between germline ends came to 9 bases. CDR3 bases: TGTGCCAGCACGGACAGTCACTATGGCTACACCTTC. Translation: CASTDSHYGYTF. The entire variable domain, with the rest obtained from reference TRBV7-9 and TRBJ1-2, is as follows: DTGVSQNPRHKITKRGQNVTFRCDPISEHNRLYWYRQTLGQGPEFLTYFQNEAQLEKSRLLSDRFSAERPKGSFSTLEIQRTEQGDSAMYLCASTDSHYGYTFGSGTRLTVV.

In its sample, this clone was seen a few times. The J gene is TRBJ1-6, the V gene TRBV2, with 8 positions matching TRBD1. V lost 5 bases, J lost 5 bases, and 8 bases stayed unmatched. The CDR3 runs to 16 residues. Looked up from germline, CDR1 is SNHLY and CDR2 is FYNNEI. As DNA, the CDR3 is TGTGCCAGCAGTAAGGGACAGGAGAAGAATAATTCACCCCTCCACTTT. Its protein is CASSKGQEKNNSPLHF. Full variable domain (rest looked up from reference TRBV2 and TRBJ1-6): EPEVTQTPSHQVTQMGQEVILRCVPISNHLYFYWYRQILGQKVEFLVSFYNNEISEKSEIFDDQFSVERPDGSNFTLKIRSTKLEDSAMYFCASSKGQEKNNSPLHFGNGTRLTVT.

CDR3: CASSLAGNYNSPLHF. The DNA for the CDR3 is TGCGCCAGCAGCTTGGCGGGGAACTATAATTCACCCCTCCACTTT. The V and J genes are TRBV5-1 and TRBJ1-6; D is uncertain. Looked up from germline, CDR1 is SGHRS and CDR2 is YFSETQ. There are 15 residues in the CDR3. Trimming pared 0 bases from V and 3 bases from J, leaving 7 bases between.

The genes are TRBV4-3 and TRBJ2-1, with a weak D call TRBD1 (6 bases). The germline V gene has CDR1 LGHNA and CDR2 YSLEER. V shed 0 bases and J shed 5 bases, with 11 bases lying between them. The CDR3 is made up of 15 amino acids. The chain's CDR3 is CASSQERYRDNEQFF. The CDR3 DNA follows: TGCGCCAGCAGCCAAGAGAGGTACAGGGACAATGAGCAGTTCTTC.

The rearrangement links TRBV5-1 to TRBJ2-1; TRBD2 matches at 8 bases. Germline assignment: CDR1 SGHRS and CDR2 YFSETQ. Unmatched junction bases numbered 0, after V lost 5 bases and J lost 8 bases. The CDR3 contains 11 residues. The CDR3 sequence is CASRAGDEQFF. CDR3 nucleotides: TGCGCCAGCAGAGCGGGGGATGAGCAGTTCTTC.

Written as DNA, the CDR3 is TGCAGCGTTGATGTGGGACAGGGATATGAAAAACTGTTTTTT. Translated: CSVDVGQGYEKLFF. This chain connects TRBV29-1 to TRBJ1-4, with 9 positions matching TRBD1. This CDR3 comprises 14 residues. V lost 3 bases and J lost 6; bases outside the gene matches: 5. In germline, CDR1 is SQVTM, CDR2 ANQGSEA.

The DNA for the CDR3 is TGTGCCAGCTCACCGACGGGAGAAAATCAGCCCCAGCATTTT. Encoded protein: CASSPTGENQPQHF. The chain links TRBV18 to TRBJ1-5; no reliable D call. Trimming left V 3 bases short and J 4 bases short, with 10 bases between. The CDR3 is made up of 14 amino acids. Germline V gene lookup returns CDR1 KGHSH and CDR2 LQKENI. Using reference TRBV18 and TRBJ1-5 for the parts outside the CDR3, the full variable domain is NAGVMQNPRHLVRRRGQEARLRCSPMKGHSHVYWYRQLPEEGLKFMVYLQKENIIDESGMPKERFSAEFPKEGPSILRIQQVVRGDSAAYFCASSPTGENQPQHFGDGTRLSIL.

This clone occurred a few times. The chain has TRBV2 and TRBJ2-3, with 8 bases aligning to TRBD1. Per germline, CDR1 SNHLY and CDR2 FYNNEI. The CDR3 has 13 amino acids. Germline trimming cut 3 bases from V and 8 bases from J; bases unmatched to any gene: 4. In nucleotides, the CDR3 is TGTGCCAGCAGTGAGAGGACAGGGCGTACGCAGTATTTT. As protein: CASSERTGRTQYF.

This clone appeared once. The V and J genes are TRBV11-2 and TRBJ1-1; D not resolved. The CDR3 contains 12 residues. The V end lost 9 bases, the J end lost 1 base, and 9 bases lay between the germline ends. Germline-derived CDR1 and CDR2 are SGHAT and FQNNGV. CDR3 DNA: TGTGCCAGTATTATGAGGAACACTGAAGCTTTCTTT. This translates into CASIMRNTEAFF.

The V gene is TRBV5-1, the J gene TRBJ2-7; 8 positions match TRBD2. The V segment lost 4 bases and the J segment 2 bases; nucleotides outside the gene matches: 11. Germline values: CDR1 SGHRS, CDR2 YFSETQ. The CDR3 extends over 16 amino acids. The CDR3 is CASSPGGAARTYEQYF. The CDR3 nucleotides read TGCGCCAGCAGCCCGGGGGGGGCAGCCCGAACCTACGAGCAGTACTTC.

V is TRBV5-3 and J is TRBJ1-5; TRBD1 aligns across 12 bases. TRBV5-3 is an ORF for which the function is uncertain. V trimming: 7 bases; J trimming: 6 bases; junction bases outside the gene matches: 5. The CDR3 covers 14 residues. The DNA for the CDR3 is TGTGCCAGACTGGGACAGGGGGCGTTTCAGCCCCAGCATTTT. Its translation: CARLGQGAFQPQHF.

This clone appeared a few times. The chain is built from TRBV19 and TRBJ2-1; 9 nucleotides match TRBD1. Germline V gene sequence: CDR1 LNHDA, CDR2 SQIVND (reference sequence). The CDR3 runs 16 residues. With 3 bases clipped from V and 5 bases from J, the junction kept 8 bases outside the gene matches. The CDR3 nucleotides are TGTGCCAGTAGTATTACCCGGGGGACAGGGCACAATGAGCAGTTCTTC. This sequence encodes CASSITRGTGHNEQFF. The full variable domain, with the rest looked up from reference TRBV19 and TRBJ2-1, is DGGITQSPKYLFRKEGQNVTLSCEQNLNHDAMYWYRQDPGQGLRLIYYSQIVNDFQKGDIAEGYSVSREKKESFPLTVTSAQKNPTAFYLCASSITRGTGHNEQFFGPGTRLTVL.

This clone was detected a few times. The rearrangement links TRBV19 to TRBJ1-4, with D uncertain. CDR3 length equals 15 residues. Germline CDR1 and CDR2: LNHDA and SQIVND (reference sequence). Trimming took off 5 bases at V and 4 bases at J, with 14 bases between the two ends. The CDR3 nucleotides read TGTGCCAGTAGTTACGGAGTGGGTGATAATGAAAAACTGTTTTTT. This gives the protein CASSYGVGDNEKLFF.

This clone was observed a few times. The chain has TRBV29-1 and TRBJ1-1; D is undetermined. This CDR3 is built from 11 residues. Germline CDR1 is SQVTM and CDR2 is ANQGSEA. V was trimmed by 3 bases and J by 6 bases, leaving 8 bases between them. The CDR3 sequence is CSVDRSAEAFF. As DNA, the CDR3 is TGCAGCGTTGACAGGAGCGCTGAAGCTTTCTTT.

This clone rates as large. The V call is TRBV28, the J call TRBJ1-5, with a possible D match to TRBD1 (6 bases). Germline-derived CDR1 and CDR2 are MDHEN and SYDVKM. This CDR3 spans 13 amino acids. Between the trimmed V and J ends, which lost 10 bases and 3 bases, there was a span of 13 bases. The CDR3 DNA reads TGTGCCACGGGACAAGTCTCCAATCAGCCCCAGCATTTT. Amino acid sequence: CATGQVSNQPQHF.

The gene calls are TRBV9 and TRBJ2-1; D remains ambiguous. Germline V gives CDR1 SGDLS, CDR2 YYNGEE. Trimming stripped 0 bases from V and 6 bases from J, with 7 bases between. The CDR3 sequence is 13 residues long. For the CDR3, the DNA is TGTGCCAGCAGCGTAGGTGACATCAATGAGCAGTTCTTC. It translates to CASSVGDINEQFF.